This passage covers 5 T cell receptor beta chains from one sample sequenced in a study of OX40 agonist ivuxolimab in advanced cancers. Clones were read by immunoSEQ multiplex PCR, and TCRdb kept only the in-frame ones, dropping some. The sample lists 74,000 or so clones, about 93% occurring once. Sequenced here: CD4+ or CD8+ T cells sorted from blood, sampled in a trial of the OX40 agonist ivuxolimab. Every receptor here comes from an adult with an advanced solid tumor such as melanoma, head and neck, liver or kidney cancer.

This clone has just one count. The chain uses TRBV11-2 and TRBJ2-7; D is tentatively TRBD1 or TRBD2 (5 bases each). The CDR3 covers 16 residues. Germline assignment: CDR1 SGHAT and CDR2 FQNNGV. Trimming left V 5 bases short and J 6 bases short, with 23 bases between. The CDR3 DNA reads as TGTGCCAGCAGCCCCCCGTTCCAGGGCGGGTTTTCCGAGCAGTACTTC. Translating gives CASSPPFQGGFSEQYF.

This clone was recorded once. The rearrangement links TRBV5-6 to TRBJ1-2; a possible D gene is TRBD1 (5 bases). The CDR3 is 15 residues long. Trimming stripped 4 bases from V and 6 bases from J, with 19 bases between. CDR1 is SGHDT and CDR2 is YYEEEE in the germline V gene. The CDR3 region is CASSPPGAWGHGYTF. The CDR3 nucleotides read TGTGCCAGCAGCCCACCCGGGGCGTGGGGCCATGGCTACACCTTC.

This chain joins TRBV10-3 and TRBJ1-2; TRBD1 might be the D (5 bases). V was cut by 0 bases and J by 1 base, with 9 bases left in between. The CDR3 spans 15 residues. Germline V gene lookup returns CDR1 ENHRY and CDR2 SYGVKD. DNA for the CDR3: TGTGCCATCAGTGAGTCTGGGGGGATTAACTATGGCTACACCTTC. It translates to CAISESGGINYGYTF.

In regard to this clone: The same CDR3 arises from other DNA sequences in this sample as well. The rearrangement uses TRBV5-1 and TRBJ2-5; 10 positions match TRBD1. Looked up from germline, CDR1 is SGHRS and CDR2 is YFSETQ. The CDR3 is 15 amino acids. The V segment lost 0 bases and the J segment 3 bases; nucleotides outside the gene matches: 2. The CDR3 loop is CASSLVGTGEETQYF. In DNA, the CDR3 is TGCGCCAGCAGCTTGGTTGGGACAGGGGAAGAGACCCAGTACTTC.

The chain couples TRBV28 to TRBJ2-3, with D possibly matching TRBD2 (6 bases). Trimming took off 1 base at V and 4 bases at J, with 15 bases between the two ends. Germline V gene lookup returns CDR1 MDHEN and CDR2 SYDVKM. This CDR3 contains 16 residues. CDR3 DNA sequence: TGTGCCAGCAGTTTATTTGCGGGAAATGGCGCAGATACGCAGTATTTT. This encodes CASSLFAGNGADTQYF. Full variable domain (remainder filled in from reference TRBV28 and TRBJ2-3): DVKVTQSSRYLVKRTGEKVFLECVQDMDHENMFWYRQDPGLGLRLIYFSYDVKMKEKGDIPEGYSVSREKKERFSLILESASTNQTSMYLCASSLFAGNGADTQYFGPGTRLTVL.